The 21 T cell receptor beta chains given below trace back to one sample, sequenced in a study of T cell responses to AZD1222 COVID-19 vaccine. Method: immunoSEQ multiplex PCR; TCRdb's copy keeps in-frame clones and lacks some. The top ten hold about 3.2% of the sample, which has approximately 140,000 clones, 75% to 95% seen once. The source was peripheral blood, collected 28 days after the second AZD1222 dose. Receptors originate from an adult who received the AZD1222 COVID-19 vaccine.

This chain joins TRBV6-6 and TRBJ1-5, with D perhaps TRBD1 (5 bases). Germline V CDR1 and CDR2: MNHNY, SVGAGI (reference sequence). The CDR3 consists of 11 residues. Trimming removed 5 bases at V and 6 bases at J, with 5 bases between. The CDR3 region has the DNA TGTGCCAGCAGTAGGGGTCAGCCCCAGCATTTT. Its translation: CASSRGQPQHF.

The gene calls are TRBV5-4 and TRBJ2-3; 12 positions agree with TRBD2. The V gene's germline CDR1 is SGHNT and CDR2 YYREEE (reference sequence). This CDR3 has 15 amino acids. Germline trimming cut 4 bases from V and 3 bases from J; bases unmatched to any gene: 3. The CDR3 DNA reads as TGTGCCAGCAGCACTAGCGGGAGGAGGACAGATACGCAGTATTTT. Its translation is CASSTSGRRTDTQYF.

The chain couples TRBV7-9 to TRBJ2-2; the D is unclear. The CDR3 sequence is 13 residues long. Trimming took 3 bases from V and 6 from J, leaving 8 bases between them. Germline V gene sequence: CDR1 SEHNR, CDR2 FQNEAQ (reference sequence). DNA of the CDR3: TGTGCCAGCAGCTTCTCTGGGCCCGGGGAGCTGTTTTTT. Translated, it gives CASSFSGPGELFF.

V gene TRBV24-1 combines with J gene TRBJ1-2; 7 nucleotides agree with TRBD1. The CDR3 sequence is 14 residues long. V lost 4 bases, J lost 3 bases, and 4 bases stayed unmatched. Germline-derived CDR1 and CDR2 are KGHDR and SFDVKD. The CDR3 DNA follows: TGTGCCACCAGTGACCCACAGGGGCACTATGGCTACACCTTC. This gives the protein CATSDPQGHYGYTF.

The chain has TRBV11-2 and TRBJ2-1; D not resolved. The germline V and J ends were trimmed by 4 bases and 10 bases, with 11 bases remaining between them. The CDR3 consists of 12 residues. From germline, CDR1 is SGHAT and CDR2 FQNNGV. The CDR3 reads CASSSLVEEQFF. The DNA of the CDR3 is TGTGCCAGCAGCTCGTTAGTGGAGGAGCAGTTCTTC.

This clone was counted once. The rearrangement uses TRBV13 and TRBJ2-7, with TRBD2 identical over 9 bases. The V gene end was trimmed by 6 bases and the J gene end by 4 bases; junction bases not matched to a gene: 7. CDR1 is PRHDT and CDR2 is FYEKMQ in the germline V gene (reference sequence). The CDR3 has 14 residues. The CDR3 DNA is TGTGCCAGCAGAGAAGCGGGAGGACTTTACGAGCAGTACTTC. Residues: CASREAGGLYEQYF.

V is TRBV4-2 and J is TRBJ2-4; the D gene is possibly TRBD2 (5 bases). This CDR3 is built from 16 residues. The germline V gene has CDR1 LGHNA and CDR2 YNFKEQ. The V end was cut by 1 base, the J end by 4 bases, with 14 bases between. This chain's CDR3 is CASSQVGTAEKNIQYF. CDR3 bases: TGTGCCAGCAGCCAAGTAGGTACAGCGGAGAAAAACATTCAGTACTTC.

This clone was seen a handful of times. This CDR3 reads CASSQGLNQPQHF. CDR3 in DNA: TGTGCCAGCAGCCAGGGGCTCAATCAGCCCCAGCATTTT. The chain joins TRBV2 to TRBJ1-5; TRBD1 might be the D (6 bases). Per the germline V gene, CDR1 is SNHLY and CDR2 is FYNNEI. Trimming stripped 6 bases from V and 3 bases from J, with 9 bases between. The CDR3 consists of 13 residues.

The chain employs TRBV4-1 and TRBJ1-5, with D hard to call. The CDR3 contains 13 residues. Germline V gene sequence: CDR1 MGHRA, CDR2 YSYEKL. V lost 6 bases to trimming and J lost 1 base, with 7 bases between them. CDR3 region: CASSPDSNQPQHF. The CDR3, as DNA: TGCGCCAGCAGTCCGGACAGCAATCAGCCCCAGCATTTT.

The CDR3 region has the DNA TGTGCCAGCAGCCCTCTACAGGAATGGGGAACCTACGAGCAGTACTTC. Its translation: CASSPLQEWGTYEQYF. The chain joins TRBV6-2 or TRBV6-3 to TRBJ2-7, with a tentative D call TRBD1 (5 bases). V gave up 6 bases and J gave up 2 bases, with 20 bases separating them. In germline, CDR1 is MNHEY, CDR2 SVGEGT. The CDR3 is 16 amino acids.

In its sample, this clone ranks as medium-sized (0.01 to 0.1%). The V and J genes are TRBV4-1 and TRBJ1-1; D remains unclear. Germline lookup yields CDR1 MGHRA and CDR2 YSYEKL. The CDR3 has 14 amino acids. V was shortened by 3 bases and J by 3 bases, with 11 bases between the two germline ends. CDR3 nucleotides: TGCGCCAGCAGCCATGTGGGTCAGGACACTGAAGCTTTCTTT. Protein: CASSHVGQDTEAFF.

This CDR3 reads CSVGFDTQYF. CDR3 DNA: TGCAGCGTTGGTTTCGATACGCAGTATTTT. The rearrangement links TRBV29-1 to TRBJ2-3; no firm D call. Germline V lookup: CDR1 SQVTM, CDR2 ANQGSEA. The V end was cut by 4 bases, the J end by 6 bases, with 5 bases between. CDR3 size: 10 residues.

This chain joins TRBV27 and TRBJ1-1; D unresolved. CDR1 and CDR2 from the germline V gene are MNHEY and SMNVEV (reference sequence). Trimming took off 8 bases at V and 3 bases at J, with 10 bases between the two ends. This CDR3 is 12 amino acids long. Here the CDR3 reads CASRKRYTEAFF. The CDR3 bases are TGTGCCAGCCGTAAAAGGTACACTGAAGCTTTCTTT.

The V and J genes are TRBV9 and TRBJ2-5; D is possibly TRBD2 (5 bases). The germline V gene has CDR1 SGDLS and CDR2 YYNGEE. The germline V and J ends were trimmed by 6 bases and 7 bases, with 16 bases remaining between them. CDR3 size: 13 residues. CDR3 sequence (DNA): TGTGCCAGCACCCTCTGGGAGTTAGGGACCCAGTACTTC. Protein: CASTLWELGTQYF.

This chain joins TRBV11-2 and TRBJ2-5; D not resolved. Deletions cut 2 bases from V and 4 bases from J, with 17 bases between. Germline V lookup: CDR1 SGHAT, CDR2 FQNNGV. The CDR3 is 16 residues long. The CDR3 region is CASSLTGANPLETQYF. The CDR3 DNA is TGTGCCAGCAGCTTAACGGGCGCCAACCCCTTAGAGACCCAGTACTTC.

This clone appeared once. The genes are TRBV5-6 and TRBJ1-2, with D possibly matching TRBD1 (5 bases). The length of the CDR3 is 14 residues. Trimming removed 4 bases from V and 5 bases from J, with 15 bases in between. From germline, CDR1 is SGHDT and CDR2 YYEEEE. The CDR3 DNA reads as TGTGCCAGCAGCCCCCGGGGGAATAGTTATGGCTACACCTTC. It codes for CASSPRGNSYGYTF.

The gene calls are TRBV7-2 and TRBJ2-3; D perhaps matches TRBD1 (5 bases). Between the trimmed V and J ends, which lost 2 bases and 0 bases, there was a span of 9 bases. The germline gives CDR1 SGHTA, CDR2 FQGNSA. The CDR3 runs 15 residues. CDR3 nucleotides: TGTGCCAGCAGCTTAATGGGGCCTAGCACAGATACGCAGTATTTT. Translation gives CASSLMGPSTDTQYF.

The rearrangement joins TRBV27 to TRBJ1-1, with 7 nucleotides matching TRBD1. The V and J ends lost 3 bases and 12 bases, in that order; junction bases with no gene match: 10. CDR3 length: 13 amino acids. Germline CDR1 MNHEY, CDR2 SMNVEV (reference sequence). The CDR3 reads CASSLSPRGGTFF. The CDR3 region has the DNA TGTGCCAGCAGTTTGTCCCCCAGGGGGGGGACTTTCTTT.

The chain combines TRBV12-3 or TRBV12-4 with TRBJ2-7; D perhaps matches TRBD1 (5 bases). The CDR3 extends over 11 amino acids. The V gene lost 5 bases and the J gene lost 6 bases, with 8 bases spanning the gap. CDR3: CASSARGEQYF. The DNA of the CDR3 is TGTGCCAGCAGTGCAAGGGGCGAGCAGTACTTC.

This clone was recorded a few times. The V gene is TRBV14, the J gene TRBJ1-4; D call uncertain. V was cut by 2 bases and J by 0 bases, with 13 bases left in between. Germline V gives CDR1 SGHDN, CDR2 FVKESK. The CDR3 has 17 amino acids. Here the CDR3 reads CASSQRSPRATNEKLFF. CDR3 bases: TGTGCCAGCAGCCAACGATCCCCGCGCGCAACTAATGAAAAACTGTTTTTT.

Remarks on this clone: This specimen includes other DNA sequences encoding the same CDR3. V gene TRBV27 combines with J gene TRBJ2-7, with TRBD2 identical over 10 bases. The CDR3 spans 14 residues. Germline V gives CDR1 MNHEY, CDR2 SMNVEV (reference sequence). J gave up 6 bases and V 3 bases, and 5 bases lay outside the gene matches. The CDR3, as DNA: TGTGCCAGCAGTTTGGGGCTAGCGGGAGTCGAGCAGTACTTC. Translating gives CASSLGLAGVEQYF.